Below, 14 T cell receptor beta chains from the same sample are listed, as sequenced in a study of blood T cell repertoires in COVID-19. The assay was immunoSEQ multiplex PCR, and TCRdb's table has in-frame clones only and misses some. The repertoire holds 250,000 to 300,000 clones, nearly 90% seen once, with about 4.5% in the top ten. The sample taken for sequencing was peripheral blood. Every receptor here comes from a woman aged 35 to 49 who had recovered from COVID-19.

This chain links TRBV7-2 with TRBJ2-1; D is ambiguous. The CDR3 contains 14 residues. V lost 6 bases and J 10 bases, leaving 19 bases between the germline ends. Germline values: CDR1 SGHTA, CDR2 FQGNSA. CDR3 sequence: CASREDVAVGEQFF. CDR3 sequence (DNA): TGTGCCAGCAGGGAAGATGTAGCCGTCGGGGAGCAGTTCTTC.

The CDR3 sequence: CASSSRVYSNQPQHF. The CDR3 DNA is TGTGCCAGCAGTTCTCGGGTCTATAGCAATCAGCCCCAGCATTTT. V gene TRBV6-5 combines with J gene TRBJ1-5; no clear D. Trimming left V 4 bases short and J 0 bases short, with 10 bases between. CDR1 is MNHEY, CDR2 SVGAGI, per germline. The CDR3 is 15 amino acids.

The V gene is TRBV5-6, the J gene TRBJ1-1, with 8 bases fitting TRBD1. The ends lost 5 bases at V and 1 base at J; junction bases unmatched: 4. Per germline, CDR1 SGHDT and CDR2 YYEEEE. This CDR3 spans 14 amino acids. This chain's CDR3 is CASRPDRGNTEAFF. The CDR3 region has the DNA TGTGCCAGCAGACCCGACAGGGGGAACACTGAAGCTTTCTTT.

The chain employs TRBV3-1 (or the pseudogene TRBV3-2) and TRBJ2-7; possibly TRBD2 for D (6 bases). The CDR3 extends over 18 amino acids. V was trimmed by 2 bases and J by 0 bases, leaving 20 bases between them. CDR1 is LGHDT and CDR2 is YNNKEL in the germline V gene (reference sequence). Written as DNA, the CDR3 is TGTGCCAGCAGCCAACAAGCGACTCGGGGGAAATGCTCCTACGAGCAGTACGTC. It is translated as CASSQQATRGKCSYEQYV.

This clone was seen just once. This chain links TRBV5-1 with TRBJ2-1, with TRBD2 matching over 12 bases. Germline trimming cut 5 bases from V and 3 bases from J; bases unmatched to any gene: 12. Germline V gene data show CDR1 as SGHRS and CDR2 as YFSETQ. This CDR3 region has 18 residues. CDR3 protein: CASSLRATSGRSYNEQFF. The CDR3 DNA reads as TGCGCCAGCAGTCTTCGGGCGACTAGCGGGAGAAGCTACAATGAGCAGTTCTTC.

This clone appeared a few times. The genes are TRBV3-1 (or the pseudogene TRBV3-2) and TRBJ2-5; D gene unclear. The ends were cut back, 1 base at V and 2 bases at J, with 8 bases in the middle. Germline values: CDR1 LGHDT, CDR2 YNNKEL (reference sequence). CDR3 length: 14 amino acids. Here the CDR3 DNA reads TGTGCCAGCAGCCAAGGGCTCTGGCAAGAGACCCAGTACTTC. Translation gives CASSQGLWQETQYF.

DNA for the CDR3: TGTGCCAGCTCATCGGGAGGGCGGAACATTCAGTACTTC. As protein: CASSSGGRNIQYF. The V call is TRBV18, the J call TRBJ2-4; 8 nucleotides agree with TRBD2. CDR1 is KGHSH and CDR2 is LQKENI in the germline V gene. The CDR3 totals 13 residues. V lost 5 bases to trimming and J lost 7 bases; unmatched junction nucleotides: 4.

This chain joins TRBV19 and TRBJ1-2; D remains unclear. Per germline, CDR1 LNHDA and CDR2 SQIVND (reference sequence). Trimming cost V 3 bases and J 2 bases, with 22 bases left between them. This CDR3 has 18 residues. The CDR3 DNA follows: TGTGCCAGTAGTATCCCGGTGGCAGGCTCCGGATTGAACTATGGCTACACCTTC. This codes for CASSIPVAGSGLNYGYTF.

The chain joins TRBV5-6 to TRBJ2-7, with TRBD1 as a possible D gene (6 bases). The CDR3 is made up of 15 amino acids. Between the trimmed V and J ends, which lost 4 bases and 3 bases, there was a span of 17 bases. Germline values: CDR1 SGHDT, CDR2 YYEEEE. This chain's CDR3 is CASSGQGGQFYEQYF. The CDR3 region has the DNA TGTGCCAGCAGCGGCCAGGGTGGACAGTTCTACGAGCAGTACTTC.

In its sample, this clone was seen once. The V gene is TRBV5-1, the J gene TRBJ2-4; 8 bases map to TRBD1. The CDR3 is 15 amino acids. V lost 6 bases to trimming and J lost 2 bases; unmatched junction nucleotides: 7. Per germline, CDR1 SGHRS and CDR2 YFSETQ. CDR3 nucleotides: TGCGCCAGCAACCCAACAGGGGGAACCAAAAACATTCAGTACTTC. It specifies CASNPTGGTKNIQYF.

This clone was detected only once. The chain combines TRBV7-8 with TRBJ2-3, with 8 positions matching TRBD2. This CDR3 is built from 13 residues. V gave up 10 bases and J gave up 5 bases; unmatched junction bases: 8. CDR1 and CDR2 (germline): SGHVS, FQNEAQ. CDR3 region: CATERGRGDTQYF. In DNA form, the CDR3 reads TGTGCCACCGAGCGGGGGAGGGGAGATACGCAGTATTTT.

This chain joins TRBV6-2 or TRBV6-3 and TRBJ2-7; 8 bases map to TRBD1. The ends lost 3 bases at V and 4 bases at J; junction bases unmatched: 8. Germline assignment: CDR1 MNHEY and CDR2 SVGEGT. This CDR3 spans 15 amino acids. CDR3 residues: CASSYDGQGKYEQYV. DNA of the CDR3: TGTGCCAGCAGTTATGACGGACAGGGAAAGTACGAGCAGTACGTC.

V and J are TRBV5-1 and TRBJ2-3, with a tentative D call TRBD1 (6 bases). This CDR3 has 13 residues. The V gene lost 4 bases and the J gene lost 7 bases, with 13 bases spanning the gap. CDR1 and CDR2 (germline): SGHRS, YFSETQ. DNA of the CDR3: TGCGCCAGCAGCCCGACGGGGACAAATACGCAGTATTTT. Translating gives CASSPTGTNTQYF.

The rearrangement uses TRBV5-4 and TRBJ1-5; the D is unclear. In germline, CDR1 is SGHNT, CDR2 YYREEE (reference sequence). The CDR3 totals 13 residues. V shed 3 bases and J shed 4 bases, with 8 bases lying between them. CDR3 protein: CASSSSLNQPQHF. Here the CDR3 DNA reads TGTGCCAGCAGCTCCTCCCTTAATCAGCCCCAGCATTTT.